This T cell receptor (beta chain) was recovered during a study of cytotoxic CD8 clonotypes in ibrutinib-treated CLL. Study at large: Response samples were taken after a median around 11 months of treatment, range 6 to 36.

Libraries were prepared by immunoSEQ multiplex PCR; TCRdb keeps only in-frame clonotypes and omits some of them. The sample has under 300,000 clones, 70% to 80% seen once. Germline lookup yields CDR1 SGDLS and CDR2 YYNGEE. This CDR3 has 12 amino acids. The V end was cut by 5 bases, the J end by 8 bases, with 13 bases between. Broader study findings: Public clonotypes were seen rarely and were contracted or stable on treatment.

Details on this clone: Its target is not known.

The sample was PBMCs, taken at disease progression, from a patient treated with ibrutinib. This TCR was sampled from a human donor with chronic lymphocytic leukemia. This sequence joins TRBV9 and TRBJ1-2; tentatively, D is TRBD1 (6 bases). DNA for the CDR3: TGTGCCAGCAGAGATTACAGGGCAGGCTACACCTTC. Translation gives CASRDYRAGYTF.